This T cell receptor (beta chain) was recorded in a study of cytomegalovirus exposure and HLA in healthy donors. V was shortened by 0 bases and J by 0 bases, with 15 bases between the two germline ends. The CDR3 has 17 amino acids. The germline V gene has CDR1 SGHNT and CDR2 YENEEA. In the PCR, 60 Vbeta and 13 Jbeta primers were used. Sequencing was performed with immunoSEQ multiplex PCR; in TCRdb, only in-frame clones are kept and a portion is missing. The sample shows 200,000 to 300,000 clones, 84% of them seen only once. The receptor comes from a woman aged 40 to 50 in good health and CMV-seropositive. The chain joins TRBV11-3 to TRBJ2-7, with a possible D match to TRBD2 (6 bases). The sample comprised PBMCs. CDR3 DNA: TGTGCCAGCAGCTTAGAAGGGTTAGCGGCTGACTCCTACGAGCAGTACTTC. Its protein product is CASSLEGLAADSYEQYF.